A single sample is the source of the 23 T cell receptor beta chains below, sequenced in a study of T cells after posttransplantation cyclophosphamide. Treatment was busulfan-fludarabine conditioning, a marrow graft, and cyclophosphamide on days +3 and +4. Here immunoSEQ multiplex PCR was the method, and the copy in TCRdb shows in-frame clones only, minus some. Of about 20,000 clones detected, about 68% appear once; the ten largest clones hold 27%. Sequenced here: PBMCs, sampled after an allogeneic stem cell transplant with post-transplant cyclophosphamide. These receptors were collected from a male patient between 25 and 39 years old who received an allogeneic stem cell transplant from a related donor, was CMV-positive, and had acute GVHD only. Some of the T cells might come from the graft donor.

The chain carries TRBV19 and TRBJ2-7, with D perhaps matching TRBD1 (7 bases). Trimming shortened V by 4 bases and J by 5 bases, and 15 bases separated the two germline ends. The CDR3 is 14 amino acids. Germline V gene lookup returns CDR1 LNHDA and CDR2 SQIVND (reference sequence). The CDR3 DNA sequence: TGTGCCAGTAGTAGGGGGGACAGTCGCCACGAGCAGTACTTC. It yields the protein CASSRGDSRHEQYF.

The rearrangement links TRBV5-1 to TRBJ1-2, with 7 bases identical to TRBD1. CDR3 size: 12 residues. CDR1 and CDR2 from the germline V gene are SGHRS and YFSETQ. The V gene end was trimmed by 7 bases and the J gene end by 3 bases; junction bases not matched to a gene: 3. CDR3: CASGTGDYGYTF. CDR3 DNA: TGCGCCAGCGGTACAGGGGACTATGGCTACACCTTC.

V usage is TRBV25-1 and J usage is TRBJ1-1, with 8 positions matching TRBD1. The germline gives CDR1 MGHDK, CDR2 SYGVNS. This CDR3 has 13 residues. V lost 8 bases and J lost 5; bases outside the gene matches: 7. Here the CDR3 reads CASAPGGETEAFF. CDR3 DNA: TGTGCCAGCGCCCCAGGGGGCGAAACTGAAGCTTTCTTT.

This chain joins TRBV10-3 and TRBJ1-2; D perhaps matches TRBD1 (6 bases). The CDR3 consists of 13 residues. Germline V lookup: CDR1 ENHRY, CDR2 SYGVKD. V lost 6 bases and J 3 bases, leaving 11 bases between the germline ends. As DNA, the CDR3 is TGTGCCATCAGCCAACAGGGCGACTATGGCTACACCTTC. Amino acids: CAISQQGDYGYTF.

The rearrangement links TRBV2 to TRBJ1-1; 9 nucleotides align to TRBD1. After removal of 8 bases from V and 10 bases from J, the junction contained 11 bases not matched to a gene. Germline V gives CDR1 SNHLY, CDR2 FYNNEI. CDR3 length: 13 residues. For the CDR3, the DNA is TGTGCCAGCTCTTTGGGACAGGGTGTTTTAGCTTTCTTT. This codes for CASSLGQGVLAFF.

The chain carries TRBV5-6 and TRBJ1-2; D is possibly TRBD1 (6 bases). The CDR3 runs to 13 residues. With 1 base removed from V and 3 bases from J, the gap between germline ends came to 7 bases. Germline V lookup: CDR1 SGHDT, CDR2 YYEEEE. CDR3 amino acids: CASSLYRDYGYTF. CDR3 DNA sequence: TGTGCCAGCAGCTTGTACAGGGACTATGGCTACACCTTC.

The chain has TRBV5-1 and TRBJ1-2, with TRBD1 matching over 9 bases. There are 15 residues in the CDR3. CDR1 and CDR2 from the germline V gene are SGHRS and YFSETQ. V lost 0 bases and J lost 10; bases outside the gene matches: 10. CDR3 bases: TGCGCCAGCAGCTTGGGCCCCGGGACAGGGCTTCACTACACCTTC. Amino acids: CASSLGPGTGLHYTF.

The chain uses TRBV6-5 and TRBJ1-1; D not resolved. CDR3 size: 13 residues. Germline CDR1 reads MNHEY; CDR2 reads SVGAGI. The V and J ends lost 2 bases and 4 bases respectively, with 8 bases between them. CDR3 nucleotides: TGTGCCAGCAGTTACGCATCCGGCACTGAAGCTTTCTTT. This encodes CASSYASGTEAFF.

This chain connects TRBV4-2 to TRBJ2-5; no reliable D call. There are 14 residues in the CDR3. Germline CDR1 is LGHNA and CDR2 is YNFKEQ. V lost 0 bases and J 1 base, leaving 6 bases between the germline ends. Here the CDR3 DNA reads TGTGCCAGCAGCCAAGAGGCAGGCCAAGAGACCCAGTACTTC. It encodes CASSQEAGQETQYF.

CDR3 DNA sequence: TGTGCCAGCTCACCAGCAGGGGGTAATGAGCAGTTCTTC. Amino acid sequence: CASSPAGGNEQFF. The chain recombines TRBV18 with TRBJ2-1, with TRBD1 matching 7 bases. The CDR3 totals 13 residues. The J segment lost 7 bases and the V segment lost 2 bases, leaving 2 bases of the junction unmatched. Germline V gives CDR1 KGHSH, CDR2 LQKENI.

The V call is TRBV25-1, the J call TRBJ2-5; possibly TRBD2 for D (7 bases). V gave up 0 bases and J gave up 4 bases, with 12 bases separating them. Germline V gives CDR1 MGHDK, CDR2 SYGVNS. The CDR3 has 15 amino acids. CDR3 in DNA: TGTGCCAGCAGTGAATATCGGAGGGGGGGAGAGACCCAGTACTTC. Protein sequence: CASSEYRRGGETQYF.

This clone has a single count. The V call is TRBV6-5, the J call TRBJ1-5; the D is unclear. The germline V gene has CDR1 MNHEY and CDR2 SVGAGI. V gave up 4 bases and J gave up 4 bases, with 14 bases separating them. This CDR3 comprises 15 residues. The CDR3 DNA follows: TGTGCCAGCAGTTCCCCACGGACGGGAAATCAGCCCCAGCATTTT. Its protein product is CASSSPRTGNQPQHF.

The chain carries TRBV20-1 and TRBJ1-1, with no clear D. The CDR3 has 11 amino acids. Germline CDR1 DFQATT, CDR2 SNEGSKA (reference sequence). The germline V and J ends were trimmed by 3 bases and 10 bases, with 12 bases remaining between them. CDR3 nucleotide sequence: TGCAGTGCTAGTCTAGGGAGCCCAGCTTTCTTT. Its translation: CSASLGSPAFF.

The chain combines TRBV5-1 with TRBJ2-1, with TRBD1 matching 8 bases. CDR1 is SGHRS, CDR2 YFSETQ, per germline. This CDR3 is 16 amino acids long. V was pared by 2 bases and J by 6 bases, with 10 bases of the junction left unmatched. The CDR3 region is CASSFSGTGWANEQFF. The CDR3 bases are TGCGCCAGCAGCTTTTCCGGGACAGGTTGGGCCAATGAGCAGTTCTTC. The complete variable domain, with remaining parts taken from reference TRBV5-1 and TRBJ2-1, reads KAGVTQTPRYLIKTRGQQVTLSCSPISGHRSVSWYQQTPGQGLQFLFEYFSETQRNKGNFPGRFSGRQFSNSRSEMNVSTLELGDSALYLCASSFSGTGWANEQFFGPGTRLTVL.

The rearrangement links TRBV29-1 to TRBJ1-1; possible D gene TRBD1, 5 bases. Germline V gene sequence: CDR1 SQVTM, CDR2 ANQGSEA. V lost 6 bases and J 1 base, leaving 12 bases between the germline ends. CDR3 length: 13 amino acids. The CDR3 DNA reads TGCAGCGTCCCCCAAACAGGGAACACTGAAGCTTTCTTT. This gives the protein CSVPQTGNTEAFF.

This clone was counted only a few times. The chain couples TRBV19 to TRBJ2-3, with TRBD2 matching 7 bases. The CDR3 is 14 amino acids. Germline V gives CDR1 LNHDA, CDR2 SQIVND (reference sequence). The CDR3 region has the DNA TGTGCGACTGTTGCGGGGGTGAGGATAGATACGCAGTATTTT. This encodes CATVAGVRIDTQYF.

The chain links TRBV5-4 to TRBJ1-1; the match to TRBD1 covers 8 bases. Trimming cost V 3 bases and J 4 bases; bases outside gene matches: 8. Germline-derived CDR1 and CDR2 are SGHNT and YYREEE (reference sequence). The CDR3 spans 15 residues. The CDR3, as DNA: TGTGCCAGCAGCTCCCAGACAGGGGTAGCCACTGAAGCTTTCTTT. Residues: CASSSQTGVATEAFF.

V gene TRBV30 combines with J gene TRBJ1-4; 7 bases line up with TRBD1. Germline-derived CDR1 and CDR2 are GTSNPN and SVGIG (reference sequence). J gave up 8 bases and V 3 bases, and 24 bases lay outside the gene matches. CDR3 size: 19 residues. This CDR3 is CAWRDRPIKYGGFGEKLFF. DNA for the CDR3: TGTGCCTGGAGGGACAGGCCAATAAAATACGGGGGATTTGGGGAAAAACTGTTTTTT.

This clone was seen once. This chain joins TRBV5-1 and TRBJ1-2, with 7 bases matching TRBD1. Per the germline V gene, CDR1 is SGHRS and CDR2 is YFSETQ. V was pared by 4 bases and J by 4 bases, with 10 bases of the junction left unmatched. This CDR3 is built from 15 residues. Written as DNA, the CDR3 is TGCGCCAGCAGCGAAACAGGGGAGGTAATCTATGGCTACACCTTC. The encoded protein is CASSETGEVIYGYTF.

This clone was seen a few times. The V and J genes are TRBV7-5 and TRBJ2-5; TRBD1 is taken as the D call from the table, unchecked against the DNA. TRBV7-5 is a documented pseudogene. This CDR3 region has 13 residues. The CDR3 coding sequence is TGTGCCAGCACTGGGACAGGAGTCGAGACCCAGTACTTC. Encoded protein: CASTGTGVETQYF.

This clone showed up just a few times. This chain joins TRBV2 and TRBJ1-5; 8 positions agree with TRBD1. V lost 6 bases, J lost 5 bases, and 9 bases stayed unmatched. The CDR3 consists of 15 residues. Germline CDR1 SNHLY, CDR2 FYNNEI. The CDR3 sequence is CASSGQGMIDQPQHF. In nucleotides, the CDR3 is TGTGCCAGCAGCGGACAGGGAATGATAGATCAGCCCCAGCATTTT.

The chain has TRBV19 and TRBJ1-6; 9 positions agree with TRBD1. This CDR3 has 17 residues. After removal of 2 bases from V and 10 bases from J, the junction contained 12 bases not matched to a gene. Germline CDR1 and CDR2: LNHDA and SQIVND (reference sequence). CDR3 in amino acids: CASSISGGGTGRSPLHF. The CDR3 coding sequence is TGTGCCAGTAGTATATCCGGAGGGGGGACAGGGCGATCACCCCTCCACTTT.

V and J are TRBV27 and TRBJ1-6; no firm D call. CDR1 MNHEY and CDR2 SMNVEV come from the germline V gene (reference sequence). Between the trimmed V and J ends, which lost 2 bases and 5 bases, there was a span of 13 bases. The CDR3 covers 16 residues. For the CDR3, the DNA is TGTGCCAGCAGTTTAAACGGGGTACGGGATAATTCACCCCTCCACTTT. It specifies CASSLNGVRDNSPLHF.